This T cell receptor (beta chain) derives from a study of blood T cells in healthy people across ages (dated by TCRdb to the mid-2010s). Regarding the research as a whole: In model experiments, template switching captured about one uniquely barcoded TCR beta cDNA molecule for every two T cells. Donors were grouped into four age groups: young (average roughly 16 years), middle-aged (around 39), aged (62) and long-lived (just over 80). For two donors (one aged 18 to 29 and one aged 80 or older), the study analyzed two additional independent replicas of 1 million unique cDNA reads from the same blood draw. The study measured age-related changes in TCR beta repertoire diversity using deep sequencing normalized with unique cDNA molecular identifiers. To avoid experimental bias, donors of different ages were distributed randomly across sequencing lanes.

Of note for this clonotype: What antigen it recognizes has not been identified. No base quality information exists; no much larger clone differs at one position.

Donors were around 37 systemically healthy Caucasian individuals from Russia aged roughly 6 to 100 years. Roughly 10 milliliters of peripheral blood were drawn from each donor into EDTA-treated Vacutainer tubes. Ficoll-Paque density-gradient centrifugation was used to isolate PBMCs, with at least 7 million per sample. Total RNA was extracted from PBMCs with Trizol reagent, with at least 6 micrograms obtained per sample. The percentages of naive CD45RAhigh/CD27high T cells were determined by flow cytometry on a PBMC aliquot from every donor. Libraries were built with 5' RACE. For sequencing, an Illumina HiSeq 2500 was employed. A second PCR of roughly 6 to 11 cycles was run with a J-beta primer mix and a sample-barcoded 5' primer. A unique molecular identifier was introduced onto each TCR beta cDNA molecule by a template-switch 5' adaptor carrying 12 random nucleotides. At least 2.5 million CDR3-containing paired-end reads were obtained from each sample. The Mint cDNA synthesis kit, primed by a TRBC-specific oligonucleotide, was used to synthesize first-strand cDNA from all RNA. All cDNA was treated with uracil-DNA glycosylase and then went through a first 18-cycle PCR with the universal primers M1SS and BC2_uni_R. The original pipeline was this. Normalization of each sample was performed by random selection of 1 million high-quality reads, each carrying a distinct molecular identifier. Instead of being binned into consensus sequences, reads with shared molecular identifiers were discarded. MiTCR, run with a Q25 quality threshold and the strictest error-elimination algorithm, handled CDR3 identification, clonotype clustering and error correction. A nonparametric unseen species model with Euler transformation was used to estimate lower-bound total TCR beta diversity. Starting from the raw public reads, TCRdb applied fastp trimming at Q25, assembled clones with MiXCR and retained in-frame beta chains. Rows matching on CDR3 protein sequence are summarized as one entry with the most common DNA and genes. These V and J calls rely on TCRdb rather than the paper's analysis. Within this sample are 850,000 to 1,300,000 distinct CDR3 sequences, with roughly 45% of them counted one time only. Of the sample, over 15% is held by the ten largest clones.

Taken from cysteine to phenylalanine, the CDR3 has 14 residues. Just CDR3 DNA is preserved here, 42 bases in frame from base 1. Per the germline V gene, SGHRS is the CDR1 and YFSETQ is the CDR2. Summary of the overall study and its limitations: Compared with the aged group, the long-lived group had more naive CD4+ T cells, fewer expanded clones and increased TCR diversity, suggesting age selection. As age increased, observed TCR beta diversity per million T cells dropped in a roughly linear way, and a significant reduction was already evident by age 40. The percentage of naive T cells measured by flow cytometry correlated strongly with observed TCR beta diversity. Because donor CMV infection status was unknown, age-related changes in expanded clonotypes were potentially confounded. Estimates of total diversity based on one million sequenced T cells were regarded as lower bounds and as underestimates. Because profiling used bulk unsorted PBMCs, naive and antigen-experienced compartments could not be compared conclusively.

The source of this sequence is a woman in her fifties or sixties in good health. Recombination linked TRBV5-1 to TRBJ2-5, with 8 middle bases fitting TRBD2. Near its end, the DNA agrees better with TRBJ2-4, so the J call may be wrong. The sample taken for sequencing was blood. The DNA sequence is TGCGCCAGCAGCTTGGGGACTAGCCCTAGCATTCAGTACTTC. This is translated as CASSLGTSPSIQYF.